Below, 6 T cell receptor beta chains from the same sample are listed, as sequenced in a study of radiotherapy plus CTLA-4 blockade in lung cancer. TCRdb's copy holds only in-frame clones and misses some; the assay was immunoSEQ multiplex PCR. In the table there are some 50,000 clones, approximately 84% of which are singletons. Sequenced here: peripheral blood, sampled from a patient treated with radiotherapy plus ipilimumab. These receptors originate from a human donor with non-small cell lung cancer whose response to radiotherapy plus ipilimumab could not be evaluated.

The CDR3 loop reads CASSQEGGTAREQYF. Here the CDR3 DNA reads TGCGCCAGCAGCCAAGAAGGAGGGACGGCGAGGGAGCAGTACTTC. The genes are TRBV4-1 and TRBJ2-7; possible D gene TRBD2, 6 bases. V lost 0 bases to trimming and J lost 7 bases, with 16 bases between them. The CDR3 has 15 amino acids. Germline CDR1 MGHRA, CDR2 YSYEKL.

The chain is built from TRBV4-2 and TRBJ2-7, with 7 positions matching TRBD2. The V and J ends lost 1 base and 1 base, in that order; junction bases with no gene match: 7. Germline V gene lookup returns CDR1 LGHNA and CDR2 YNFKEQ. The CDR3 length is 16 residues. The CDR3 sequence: CASSQVVAGESYEQYF. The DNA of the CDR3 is TGTGCCAGCAGCCAAGTTGTGGCGGGAGAGTCCTACGAGCAGTACTTC.

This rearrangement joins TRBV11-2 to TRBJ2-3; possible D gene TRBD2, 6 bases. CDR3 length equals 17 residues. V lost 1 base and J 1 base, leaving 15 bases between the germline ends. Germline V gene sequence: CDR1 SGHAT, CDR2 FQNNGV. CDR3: CASSLAGLAIGTDTQYF. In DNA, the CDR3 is TGTGCCAGCAGCTTAGCGGGGCTAGCGATAGGCACAGATACGCAGTATTTT.

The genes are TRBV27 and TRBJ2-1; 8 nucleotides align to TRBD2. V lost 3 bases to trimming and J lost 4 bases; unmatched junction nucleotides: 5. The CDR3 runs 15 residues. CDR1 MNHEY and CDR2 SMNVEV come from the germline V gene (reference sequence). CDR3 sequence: CASSLPGREYNEQFF. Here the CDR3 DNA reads TGTGCCAGCAGTTTGCCCGGGAGGGAATACAATGAGCAGTTCTTC.

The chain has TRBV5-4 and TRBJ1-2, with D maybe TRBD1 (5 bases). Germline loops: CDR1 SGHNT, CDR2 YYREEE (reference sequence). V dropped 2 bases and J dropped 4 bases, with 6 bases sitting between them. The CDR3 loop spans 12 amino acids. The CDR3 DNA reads TGTGCCAGCAGCTTCCAGGGCTATGGCTACACCTTC. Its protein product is CASSFQGYGYTF.

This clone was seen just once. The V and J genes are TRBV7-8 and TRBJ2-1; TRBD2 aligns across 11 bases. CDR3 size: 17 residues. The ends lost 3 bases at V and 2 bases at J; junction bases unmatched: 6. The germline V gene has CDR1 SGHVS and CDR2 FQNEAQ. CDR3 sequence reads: CASSFSLAGGPYNEQFF. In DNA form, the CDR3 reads TGTGCCAGCAGCTTCTCCTTAGCGGGAGGGCCCTACAATGAGCAGTTCTTC. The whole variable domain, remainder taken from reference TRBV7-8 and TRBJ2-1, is GAGVSQSPRYKVAKRGQDVALRCDPISGHVSLFWYQQALGQGPEFLTYFQNEAQLDKSGLPSDRFFAERPEGSVSTLKIQRTQQEDSAVYLCASSFSLAGGPYNEQFFGPGTRLTVL.